These T cell receptor beta chains were read from a single sample in a study of blood T cells in healthy people across ages. MiXCR, applied by TCRdb to the 5' RACE reads, yields one record per CDR3 protein. The sample lists hundreds of thousands of distinct CDR3 sequences; over 40% were seen once. The sequenced sample was blood. Receptor source: a man aged 80 or over in good health. The CDR3 runs from the conserved cysteine through the conserved F or W. D genes are given only for firm matches. The size field is filled for only some rows; it gives once, few, many or a size class.

j_call d_call clone_size cdr3_length v_call cdr3_nt cdr3_aa
TRBJ2-5 - few 14 TRBV7-2 TGTGCCAGCAGCCGTCCTGGGGGCCAAGAGACCCAGTACTTC CASSRPGGQETQYF
TRBJ2-1 TRBD2 - 16 TRBV5-1 TGCGCCAGCAGCGGGGGACTAGCGGGGAATCGGAATGAGCAGTTCTTC CASSGGLAGNRNEQFF
TRBJ2-3 - - 16 TRBV24-1 TGTGCCACCAGTGATGCAGACACTCCTAGCACAGATACGCAGTATTTT CATSDADTPSTDTQYF
TRBJ2-1 TRBD2 - 18 TRBV7-2 TGTGCCAGCAGCCCCCCGGGACTAGCGGGAGGTGGTTACAATGAGCAGTTCTTC CASSPPGLAGGGYNEQFF
TRBJ1-2 - - 15 TRBV7-8 TGTGCCAGCAGTCAAACCACCCGGGACCACTATGGCTACACCTTC CASSQTTRDHYGYTF
TRBJ2-1 TRBD2 few 14 TRBV29-1 TGCAGCGTTGGACTACTAGCGGTTTACAATGAGCAGTTCTTC CSVGLLAVYNEQFF
TRBJ2-7 TRBD2 - 15 TRBV9 TGTGCCAGCAGCCTCAGACTAGCAGACTACAATGAGCAGTACTTC CASSLRLADYNEQYF
TRBJ1-1 - - 13 TRBV14 TGTGCCAGCAGCCCCCACATGAACACTGAAGCTTTCTTT CASSPHMNTEAFF
TRBJ2-7 - - 13 TRBV12-3/TRBV12-4 TGTGCCAGCAGCCCAGTCAGCTCCTACGAGCAGTACTTC CASSPVSSYEQYF
TRBJ2-5 TRBD2 - 16 TRBV4-2 TGTGCCAGCAGCCCCAGCGGGACTAGACAAAAAGAGACCCAGTACTTC CASSPSGTRQKETQYF
TRBJ1-4 - few 17 TRBV20-1 TGCAGTGCTAGAGATCCTCACCAGTGGGGTCCTAATGAAAAACTGTTTTTT CSARDPHQWGPNEKLFF
TRBJ2-5 TRBD2 few 15 TRBV4-2 TGTGCCAGCAGCCAAGGAATAGCGGGAGTGAATGAGCAGTACTTC CASSQGIAGVNEQYF
TRBJ2-7 TRBD2 few 15 TRBV6-2/TRBV6-3 TGTGCCAGCAGATTACTGAGACTAGCGTCCCACGAGCAGTACTTC CASRLLRLASHEQYF
TRBJ2-1 TRBD2 - 15 TRBV6-5 TGTGCCAGCAGCCCCGTGGGCGGGGGGAAACAGGAGCAGTTCTTC CASSPVGGGKQEQFF
TRBJ2-7 TRBD2 - 16 TRBV6-2/TRBV6-3 TGTGCCAGCAGTTACTCGATTATGAGCGGGAGTTACGAGCAGTACTTC CASSYSIMSGSYEQYF
TRBJ2-3 - many 12 TRBV7-2 TGTGCCAGCAGCTTATGGGGAGATACGCAGTATTTT CASSLWGDTQYF
TRBJ1-4 - few 14 TRBV29-1 TGCAGCGTTGAAGGACCTTCAACTAATGAAAAACTGTTTTTT CSVEGPSTNEKLFF
TRBJ2-7 - many 13 TRBV20-1 TGCAGTGCCGAGGGACGGACCCCTGGGCAGCAGTACTTC CSAEGRTPGQQYF
TRBJ2-1 - - 11 TRBV20-1 TGCAGTGCTAGGGATTACGGCGAGCAGTTCTTC CSARDYGEQFF
TRBJ2-7 - - 16 TRBV21-1 TGTGCCAGCAGCCACACGAGGAGCGGGAGGGCCAGCGAGCAGTACTTC CASSHTRSGRASEQYF
TRBJ2-1 - many 15 TRBV4-3 TGCGCCAGCAGCCAGAGACTAGTCTCCTACAATGAGCAGTTCTTC CASSQRLVSYNEQFF
TRBJ2-7 - - 13 TRBV10-3 TGTGCCATCAGTGGTAATACAGGCTACGAGCAGTACTTC CAISGNTGYEQYF
TRBJ2-7 TRBD1 - 13 TRBV20-1 TGCAGTGCTAGGCGGACAGGGGGAAACGAGCAGTACTTC CSARRTGGNEQYF
TRBJ2-5 TRBD2 many 18 TRBV5-4 TGTGCCAGCAGCTTGTATGGACTAGCGGGACGGGGGGGAGAGACCCAGTACTTC CASSLYGLAGRGGETQYF
TRBJ2-3 - - 16 TRBV20-1 TGCAGTGCTGGGGGTGGAGGCGGAGCTAGCACAGATACGCAGTATTTT CSAGGGGGASTDTQYF
TRBJ2-1 - few 15 TRBV7-2 TGTGCCAGCAGCTTAGCCCTAGCGCAGTACAATGAGCAGTTCTTC CASSLALAQYNEQFF
TRBJ2-3 TRBD1 - 15 TRBV6-4 TGTGCCAGCAGTGCTGAGGGGACAGCGAGAGATACGCAGTATTTT CASSAEGTARDTQYF
TRBJ1-1 TRBD1 few 14 TRBV20-1 TGCAGTCTCAACAGGGGGCTCAGGGTCGCTGAAGCTTTCTTT CSLNRGLRVAEAFF
TRBJ1-2 TRBD1 - 17 TRBV12-5 TGTGCTAGTGGTTCCCGGACAGGGGGCTACCGAGCTAATGGCTACACCTTC CASGSRTGGYRANGYTF
TRBJ2-5 - few 14 TRBV7-2 TGTGCCAGCAGCTTAGTGTCGGTTCAGGAGACCCAGTACTTC CASSLVSVQETQYF